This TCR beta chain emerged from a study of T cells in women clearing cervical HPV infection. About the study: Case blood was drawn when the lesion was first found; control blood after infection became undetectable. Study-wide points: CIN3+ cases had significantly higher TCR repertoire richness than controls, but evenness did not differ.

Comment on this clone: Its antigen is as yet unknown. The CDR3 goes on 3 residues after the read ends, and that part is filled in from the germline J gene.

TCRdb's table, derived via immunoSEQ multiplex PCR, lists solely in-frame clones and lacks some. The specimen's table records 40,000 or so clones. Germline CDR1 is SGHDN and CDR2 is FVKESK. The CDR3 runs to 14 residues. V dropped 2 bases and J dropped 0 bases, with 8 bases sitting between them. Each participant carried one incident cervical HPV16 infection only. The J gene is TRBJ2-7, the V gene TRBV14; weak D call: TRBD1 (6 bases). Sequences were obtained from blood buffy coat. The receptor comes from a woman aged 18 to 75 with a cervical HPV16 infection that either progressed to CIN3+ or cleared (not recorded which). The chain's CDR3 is CASSQNRVSYEQYF. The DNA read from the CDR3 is TGTGCCAGCAGCCAAAACAGGGTCTCCTACGAG.